The sequence of this T cell receptor beta chain was determined in a study of shared clonotypes between healthy human individuals. The table came from immunoSEQ multiplex PCR; TCRdb's copy has only in-frame clones and leaves some out. The sample holds about 2.1 million clones; over 85% are singletons and the top ten take 1.5% to 2%. J gave up 5 bases and V 1 base, and 8 bases lay outside the gene matches. CDR1 and CDR2 from the germline V gene are LNHDA and SQIVND (reference sequence). The CDR3 extends over 15 amino acids. CD45RO negativity and positive selection for CCR7 defined naive CD8 cells, a population that excluded terminally differentiated effector memory CD45RA+ cells.

Specimen: naive CD8+ T cells from PBMCs. This TCR was recovered from a man between 18 and 29 years old in good health. Some clones in this sample may be carry-over from other donors' samples. The V gene is TRBV19, the J gene TRBJ2-7; 7 nucleotides match TRBD1. The CDR3 nucleotides read TGTGCCAGTAGTATAGGGACAGGACCCTTCCACGAGCAGTACTTC. This gives the protein CASSIGTGPFHEQYF.